The 30 T cell receptor beta chains in this list originate from one sample, sequenced in a study of CD8+CD57+ T cells in acquired aplastic anemia. According to the study, genomic DNA was the template for TCR beta VDJ and CDR3 profiling. A single record per CDR3 protein comes from TCRdb applying MiXCR to the reads. The sample contains 68,000 or so distinct CDR3 sequences, approximately 54% of which appear only once. Sequencing used sorted CD4+, CD8+, or CD8+CD57+ T cells (not recorded which) from PBMCs. These receptors originate from a human donor in good health, serving as a control.

V and J are TRBV15 and TRBJ1-3; D remains ambiguous. The CDR3 sequence is 13 residues long. Trimming cost V 2 bases and J 0 bases, with 2 bases left between them. Germline values: CDR1 LNHNV, CDR2 YYDKDF (reference sequence). The CDR3 region has the DNA TGTGCCACCAGCAGAAGCTCTGGAAACACCATATATTTT. The encoded protein is CATSRSSGNTIYF.

V usage is TRBV15 and J usage is TRBJ2-7; TRBD1 or TRBD2 may be the D gene (5 bases each). Deletions cut 5 bases from V and 5 bases from J, with 13 bases between. This CDR3 spans 13 amino acids. CDR1 LNHNV and CDR2 YYDKDF come from the germline V gene (reference sequence). The CDR3 loop is CATSRDPEDEQYF. CDR3 nucleotide sequence: TGTGCCACCAGCCGGGACCCGGAGGACGAGCAGTACTTC.

The gene calls are TRBV7-9 and TRBJ1-2, with D tentatively TRBD1 (5 bases). The CDR3 length is 15 residues. The germline gives CDR1 SEHNR, CDR2 FQNEAQ (reference sequence). Trimming shortened V by 0 bases and J by 2 bases, and 10 bases separated the two germline ends. CDR3 in amino acids: CASSLAGEENYGYTF. The DNA of the CDR3 is TGTGCCAGCAGCTTAGCAGGGGAGGAAAACTATGGCTACACCTTC. Supplemented by reference TRBV7-9 and TRBJ1-2, the full variable domain reads DTGVSQNPRHKITKRGQNVTFRCDPISEHNRLYWYRQTLGQGPEFLTYFQNEAQLEKSRLLSDRFSAERPKGSFSTLEIQRTEQGDSAMYLCASSLAGEENYGYTFGSGTRLTVV.

The chain couples TRBV29-1 to TRBJ2-2; D might be TRBD1 (5 bases). With 4 bases removed from V and 2 bases from J, the gap between germline ends came to 8 bases. This CDR3 has 13 residues. Germline V CDR1 and CDR2: SQVTM, ANQGSEA. CDR3 in amino acids: CSVAQVNTGELFF. The DNA of the CDR3 is TGCAGCGTTGCACAGGTTAACACCGGGGAGCTGTTTTTT.

This clonotype was seen a few times. V gene TRBV7-6 combines with J gene TRBJ1-4, with a weak D call TRBD1 (6 bases). Germline V gene lookup returns CDR1 SGHVS and CDR2 FNYEAQ. CDR3 length: 14 amino acids. V was trimmed by 3 bases and J by 8 bases, leaving 13 bases between them. CDR3 in amino acids: CASSFGRGREKLFF. CDR3 sequence (DNA): TGTGCCAGCAGCTTTGGACGGGGGCGCGAAAAACTGTTTTTT.

The chain is built from TRBV7-8 and TRBJ2-5; D gene unclear. V was pared by 3 bases and J by 0 bases, with 8 bases between. From germline, CDR1 is SGHVS and CDR2 FQNEAQ. The CDR3 consists of 14 residues. CDR3: CASSFSLYQETQYF. The CDR3 bases are TGTGCCAGCAGCTTCAGTCTGTACCAAGAGACCCAGTACTTC.

The chain employs TRBV9 and TRBJ2-3; 11 nucleotides line up with TRBD2. In germline, CDR1 is SGDLS, CDR2 YYNGEE. The CDR3 runs to 15 residues. Losses at the gene ends were 6 bases for V and 2 bases for J; bases not matched to a gene: 5. The CDR3 coding sequence is TGTGCCAGCAATCTAGCGGGGGGATACACAGATACGCAGTATTTT. Translating gives CASNLAGGYTDTQYF.

This chain joins TRBV12-3 or TRBV12-4 and TRBJ1-2; maybe TRBD1 (6 bases). This CDR3 is 14 amino acids long. V lost 6 bases, J lost 3 bases, and 14 bases lay in between. Written as DNA, the CDR3 is TGTGCCAGCAGCACTAGGGGGGGTCACTATGGCTACACCTTC. It yields the protein CASSTRGGHYGYTF.

The chain joins TRBV7-8 to TRBJ1-2; D is ambiguous. V lost 0 bases and J 7 bases, leaving 12 bases between the germline ends. This CDR3 has 14 residues. CDR1 and CDR2 from the germline V gene are SGHVS and FQNEAQ. The CDR3 sequence: CASSLAGPTFGYTF. CDR3 in DNA: TGTGCCAGCAGCTTAGCGGGCCCGACATTTGGCTACACCTTC.

This clonotype was observed once. V and J are TRBV19 and TRBJ2-7, with TRBD2 matching over 7 bases. Germline trimming cut 1 base from V and 0 bases from J; bases unmatched to any gene: 3. The germline CDR1 and CDR2 sequences are LNHDA and SQIVND (reference sequence). The CDR3 loop spans 15 amino acids. DNA of the CDR3: TGTGCCAGTAGTATAGGTGGACTAGACTCCTACGAGCAGTACTTC. It encodes CASSIGGLDSYEQYF.

The chain links TRBV2 to TRBJ2-3, with a weak D call TRBD2 (7 bases). Germline V gene data show CDR1 as SNHLY and CDR2 as FYNNEI. The V end was cut by 7 bases, the J end by 5 bases, with 19 bases between. The CDR3 runs 15 residues. The CDR3 DNA is TGTGCCAGCAACGTCTGGGGGGGCCTGAGAGATACGCAGTATTTT. It encodes CASNVWGGLRDTQYF.

This clonotype was recorded once. The chain carries TRBV7-2 and TRBJ2-7, with D hard to call. Germline CDR1 is SGHTA and CDR2 is FQGNSA. CDR3 length: 12 residues. The V end was cut by 2 bases, the J end by 6 bases, with 8 bases between. The DNA for the CDR3 is TGTGCCAGCAGCTTACTGGGCCCCGAGCAGTACTTC. This codes for CASSLLGPEQYF.

This clonotype was seen ten or more times. This chain uses TRBV4-2 with TRBJ2-5; TRBD2 matches at 14 bases. The CDR3 has 15 residues. After removal of 4 bases from V and 4 bases from J, the junction contained 2 bases not matched to a gene. Per germline, CDR1 LGHNA and CDR2 YNFKEQ. The CDR3 DNA reads as TGTGCCAGCAGCCCGACTAGCGGGGGGGCAGAGACCCAGTACTTC. As protein: CASSPTSGGAETQYF.

The rearrangement uses TRBV2 and TRBJ2-7; maybe TRBD1 (5 bases). This CDR3 region has 12 residues. Trimming shortened V by 7 bases and J by 0 bases, and 7 bases separated the two germline ends. Germline V gene lookup returns CDR1 SNHLY and CDR2 FYNNEI. The CDR3 region is CASTDSSYEQYF. In nucleotides, the CDR3 is TGTGCCAGCACAGACAGCTCCTACGAGCAGTACTTC. The full variable domain, in which reference TRBV2 and TRBJ2-7 provide the parts outside the CDR3, is EPEVTQTPSHQVTQMGQEVILRCVPISNHLYFYWYRQILGQKVEFLVSFYNNEISEKSEIFDDQFSVERPDGSNFTLKIRSTKLEDSAMYFCASTDSSYEQYFGPGTRLTVT.

Ten or more counts support this clonotype. The chain couples TRBV7-9 to TRBJ2-7, with 12 nucleotides matching TRBD1. V shed 4 bases, J shed 3 bases, and the junction held 7 bases outside the gene matches. Germline-derived CDR1 and CDR2 are SEHNR and FQNEAQ (reference sequence). The CDR3 runs to 16 residues. CDR3 loop: CASSSSRDRGLYEQYF. For the CDR3, the DNA is TGTGCCAGCAGCTCCTCCCGGGACAGGGGGCTCTACGAGCAGTACTTC.

The chain links TRBV5-1 to TRBJ1-6; D may be TRBD1 (6 bases). Germline values: CDR1 SGHRS, CDR2 YFSETQ. This CDR3 comprises 15 residues. The ends were cut back, 4 bases at V and 6 bases at J, with 14 bases in the middle. This CDR3 reads CASSPEGGLNSPLHF. Written as DNA, the CDR3 is TGCGCCAGCAGCCCGGAGGGGGGCCTTAATTCACCCCTCCACTTT.

This clonotype occurred many times. This chain connects TRBV13 to TRBJ1-2; 11 bases map to TRBD1. The CDR3 totals 16 residues. The germline V gene encodes CDR1 PRHDT and CDR2 FYEKMQ (reference sequence). The ends lost 3 bases at V and 4 bases at J; junction bases unmatched: 7. Here the CDR3 DNA reads TGTGCCAGCAGCTTGGGGACAGGGGGTATTGGCTATGGCTACACCTTC. Protein: CASSLGTGGIGYGYTF. The variable domain in full, with the rest retrieved from reference TRBV13 and TRBJ1-2, is AAGVIQSPRHLIKEKRETATLKCYPIPRHDTVYWYQQGPGQDPQFLISFYEKMQSDKGSIPDRFSAQQFSDYHSELNMSSLELGDSALYFCASSLGTGGIGYGYTFGSGTRLTVV.

The chain has TRBV11-1 and TRBJ2-1; a weak D match, TRBD2 (6 bases). Deletions cut 2 bases from V and 0 bases from J, with 11 bases between. This CDR3 is 16 amino acids long. Per germline, CDR1 SGHAT and CDR2 FQDESV (reference sequence). The CDR3 bases are TGTGCCAGCAGCTTAAGTCCGACTAGCTCCTACAATGAGCAGTTCTTC. It codes for CASSLSPTSSYNEQFF.

The J gene is TRBJ1-2, the V gene TRBV19, with D possibly matching TRBD1 (5 bases). CDR3 size: 13 residues. V shed 4 bases and J shed 5 bases, with 11 bases lying between them. In germline, CDR1 is LNHDA, CDR2 SQIVND (reference sequence). CDR3 sequence reads: CASSTQGEYGYTF. Here the CDR3 DNA reads TGTGCCAGTAGTACCCAGGGAGAATATGGCTACACCTTC.

This clonotype was counted many times. The rearrangement links TRBV6-5 to TRBJ2-6; D unresolved. CDR3 length equals 14 residues. Trimming took 2 bases from V and 7 from J, leaving 9 bases between them. Germline CDR1 MNHEY, CDR2 SVGAGI. The CDR3, as DNA: TGTGCCAGCAGTTACATTTATTTAGCCAACGTCCTGACTTTC. Amino acids: CASSYIYLANVLTF.

This clonotype was counted many times. This sequence joins TRBV25-1 and TRBJ1-2; tentative D call: TRBD1 (6 bases). From germline, CDR1 is MGHDK and CDR2 SYGVNS. V was shortened by 2 bases and J by 2 bases, with 9 bases between the two germline ends. The CDR3 covers 14 residues. The DNA for the CDR3 is TGTGCCAGCAGTGAACAGGGGTTGAACTATGGCTACACCTTC. This sequence encodes CASSEQGLNYGYTF.

A remark on this clonotype: The junction shows a germline mismatch at one end, possibly a read error. V is TRBV25-1 and J is TRBJ1-6; TRBD1 matches 8 bases. This CDR3 has 14 amino acids. CDR1 and CDR2 from the germline V gene are MGHDK and SYGVNS. The CDR3 DNA reads TGTGCCAGCATGGCAGGGGGCGATAATTTACCCCTCCACTTT. Encoded protein: CASMAGGDNLPLHF.

Ten or more counts support this clonotype. The chain couples TRBV27 to TRBJ2-7; 8 nucleotides align to TRBD1. CDR3 size: 14 residues. V lost 2 bases to trimming and J lost 3 bases; unmatched junction nucleotides: 3. Germline V CDR1 and CDR2: MNHEY, SMNVEV (reference sequence). The CDR3 here is CASSLQGAGYEQYF. In DNA form, the CDR3 reads TGTGCCAGCAGTTTACAGGGGGCGGGCTACGAGCAGTACTTC.

As concerns this clonotype: At one of its ends the junction is not consistent with the germline gene, which may arise from a read error. The chain uses TRBV2 and TRBJ1-4, with D uncertain. From germline, CDR1 is SNHLY and CDR2 FYNNEI. The CDR3 covers 15 residues. The DNA for the CDR3 is TGTGCCAGCAGTCTAATTGGGCTCGCTAATGAAGAACTGTTTTTT. Translating it yields CASSLIGLANEELFF.

This clonotype occurred many times. V usage is TRBV6-2 or TRBV6-3 and J usage is TRBJ2-6; TRBD2 agrees at 9 bases. The J segment lost 0 bases and the V segment lost 4 bases, leaving 10 bases of the junction unmatched. The V gene's germline CDR1 is MNHEY and CDR2 SVGEGT. CDR3 length: 19 amino acids. CDR3 residues: CASSSFGIAGASGANVLTF. CDR3 DNA sequence: TGTGCCAGCAGTTCCTTCGGGATAGCGGGAGCCTCTGGGGCCAACGTCCTGACTTTC.

This clonotype was picked up a small number of times. This chain uses TRBV18 with TRBJ1-3, with 10 nucleotides matching TRBD1. Germline CDR1 reads KGHSH; CDR2 reads LQKENI. With V trimmed by 4 bases and J by 2 bases, 8 bases remained unmatched. The CDR3 extends over 17 amino acids. The CDR3, as DNA: TGTGCCAGCTCACTTAGACAGGGGGCAGGTACTGGAAACACCATATATTTT. Translated, it gives CASSLRQGAGTGNTIYF.

As regards this clonotype: It may be a read error: a sequence one base away is much more abundant. V gene TRBV10-2 combines with J gene TRBJ1-1; D unresolved. Per germline, CDR1 WSHSY and CDR2 SAAADI. The CDR3 sequence is 15 residues long. Trimming left V 3 bases short and J 1 base short, with 12 bases between. CDR3 region: CASSDSLGGNTEAFF. CDR3 DNA: TGCGCCAGCAGTGACTCCCTGGGAGGGAACACTGAAGCTTTCTTT.

The gene calls are TRBV29-1 and TRBJ2-5, with D tentatively TRBD1 (5 bases). V gave up 4 bases and J gave up 3 bases, with 18 bases separating them. Germline-derived CDR1 and CDR2 are SQVTM and ANQGSEA. CDR3 length equals 15 residues. CDR3 in DNA: TGCAGCGTTGTACTGACAGCCTCTTCAAAAGAGACCCAGTACTTC. Its protein product is CSVVLTASSKETQYF. The whole variable domain, filled in from reference TRBV29-1 and TRBJ2-5, reads SAVISQKPSRDICQRGTSLTIQCQVDSQVTMMFWYRQQPGQSLTLIATANQGSEATYESGFVIDKFPISRPNLTFSTLTVSNMSPEDSSIYLCSVVLTASSKETQYFGPGTRLLVL.

The rearrangement joins TRBV20-1 to TRBJ1-2; tentative D call: TRBD1 (5 bases). Germline values: CDR1 DFQATT, CDR2 SNEGSKA (reference sequence). This CDR3 is 11 amino acids long. Trimming stripped 0 bases from V and 10 bases from J, with 9 bases between. The CDR3 coding sequence is TGCAGTGCTAGAGACCACGGGACCTACACCTTC. Protein product: CSARDHGTYTF.

Regarding this clonotype: The junction does not match germline at one end; this may be a read error. The chain employs TRBV20-1 and TRBJ2-5; 9 bases line up with TRBD1. The CDR3 covers 14 residues. The germline V gene encodes CDR1 DFQATT and CDR2 SNEGSKA (reference sequence). The CDR3 protein is CSARGTGSPETQYF. The CDR3 DNA is TGCAGTGCAAGAGGGACAGGGAGTCCAGAGACCCAGTACTTC.